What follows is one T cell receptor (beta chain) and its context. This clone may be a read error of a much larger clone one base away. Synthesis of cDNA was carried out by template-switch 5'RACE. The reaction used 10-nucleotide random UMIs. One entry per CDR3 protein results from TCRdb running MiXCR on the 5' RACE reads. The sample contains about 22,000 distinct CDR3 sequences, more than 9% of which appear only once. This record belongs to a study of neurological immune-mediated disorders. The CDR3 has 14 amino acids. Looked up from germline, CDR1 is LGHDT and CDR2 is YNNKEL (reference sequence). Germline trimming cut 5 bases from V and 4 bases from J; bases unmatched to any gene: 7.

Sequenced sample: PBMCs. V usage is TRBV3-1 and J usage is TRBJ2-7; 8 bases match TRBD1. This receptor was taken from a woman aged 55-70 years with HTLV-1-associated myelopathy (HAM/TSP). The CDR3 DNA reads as TGTGCCAGCAGCTGGACGGACAGGGCTTACGAGCAGTACTTC. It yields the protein CASSWTDRAYEQYF.